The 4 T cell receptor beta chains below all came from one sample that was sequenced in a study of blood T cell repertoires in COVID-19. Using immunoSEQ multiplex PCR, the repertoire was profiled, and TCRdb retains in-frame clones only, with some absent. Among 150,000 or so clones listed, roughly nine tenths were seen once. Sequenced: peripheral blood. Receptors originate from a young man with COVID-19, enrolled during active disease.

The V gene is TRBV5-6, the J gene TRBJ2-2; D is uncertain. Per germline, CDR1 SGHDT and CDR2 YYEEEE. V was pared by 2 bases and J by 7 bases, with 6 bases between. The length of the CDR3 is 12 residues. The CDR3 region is CASSFISGELFF. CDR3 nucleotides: TGTGCCAGCAGCTTCATTAGCGGGGAGCTGTTTTTT. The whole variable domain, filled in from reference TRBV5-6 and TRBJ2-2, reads DAGVTQSPTHLIKTRGQQVTLRCSPKSGHDTVSWYQQALGQGPQFIFQYYEEEERQRGNFPDRFSGHQFPNYSSELNVNALLLGDSALYLCASSFISGELFFGEGSRLTVL.

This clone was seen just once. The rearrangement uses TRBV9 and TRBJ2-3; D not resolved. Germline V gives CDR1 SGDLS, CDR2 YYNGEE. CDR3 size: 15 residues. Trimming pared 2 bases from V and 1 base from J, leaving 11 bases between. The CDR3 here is CASSVDLWGTDTQYF. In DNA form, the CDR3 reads TGTGCCAGCAGCGTTGACTTATGGGGCACAGATACGCAGTATTTT. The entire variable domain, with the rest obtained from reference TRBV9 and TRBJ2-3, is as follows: DSGVTQTPKHLITATGQRVTLRCSPRSGDLSVYWYQQSLDQGLQFLIQYYNGEERAKGNILERFSAQQFPDLHSELNLSSLELGDSALYFCASSVDLWGTDTQYFGPGTRLTVL.

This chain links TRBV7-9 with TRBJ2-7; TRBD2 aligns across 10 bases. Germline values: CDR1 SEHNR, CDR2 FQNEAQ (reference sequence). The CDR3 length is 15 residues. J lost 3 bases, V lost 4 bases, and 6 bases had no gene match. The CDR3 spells CASSSSSGRYYEQYF. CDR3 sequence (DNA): TGTGCCAGCAGCTCCTCTAGCGGGAGATACTACGAGCAGTACTTC.

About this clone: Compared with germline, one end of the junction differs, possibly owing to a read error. CDR3 amino acids: CATSRERLGGKAPTNEKLLF. The DNA for the CDR3 is TGTGCCACCAGCAGAGAACGCCTGGGAGGGAAGGCACCAACTAATGAAAAACTGCTTTTT. The chain combines TRBV15 with TRBJ1-4; no clear D. Germline assignment: CDR1 LNHNV and CDR2 YYDKDF (reference sequence). This CDR3 is 20 amino acids long.